This T cell receptor beta chain was captured by sequencing in a study of T cells after yellow fever vaccination. Study background: The authors prepared low-cell-number fractions using SMART-Seq v4 Ultra Low Input.

Study-wide results and limits: The secondary response was weaker but peaked faster, day 5 versus 15.

The CDR3 contains 16 residues. CDR1 and CDR2 from the germline V gene are MNHEY and SVGEGT. Remarks on this clonotype: Antigen: not known. Its ends do not fully match the called genes, so a read error is possible.

One entry per CDR3 protein results from TCRdb running MiXCR on the 5' RACE reads. Of under 200,000 distinct CDR3 sequences listed, 6.5% to 8.5% were seen once; the top ten hold 2.5% to 3%. The sequence derives from a man aged 18-30 years who received the YFV17D yellow fever vaccine. Sequences were derived from CD4+ T cells sorted from PBMCs, sampled about 5 days after the first yellow fever vaccination. The V call is TRBV6-2 or TRBV6-3, the J call TRBJ2-1; 9 bases match TRBD1. CDR3 region: CAISPLGDRVDNEQFF. CDR3 coding DNA: TGTGCCATCAGTCCCCTCGGGGACAGGGTGGACAATGAGCAGTTCTTC.